A selection of T cell receptor beta chains follows, all from one sample in a study of somatic mutations in cytotoxic T cells in rheumatoid arthritis. Here immunoSEQ multiplex PCR was the method, and the copy in TCRdb shows in-frame clones only, minus some. The sample shows roughly 12,000 clones, 60% to 80% of them seen only once. The source material was CD8+ T cells sorted from blood. The receptors here all came from a man aged 45-65 years in good health. CDR3s include the opening cysteine and the closing phenylalanine or tryptophan.

V gene | CDR3 protein
TRBV4-1 | CASSSKEASPLHF
TRBV4-2 | CASSQRAAEDKQFF
TRBV7-9 | CASSYVTGGLTGELFF
TRBV2 | CASSITGKNRDRENNEQFF
TRBV28 | CASSFGPQGNFGNYGYTF
TRBV15 | CATSRDRGQRGNQPQHF
TRBV14 | CASRPAARWWGYTF
TRBV11-3 | CASSPRRGTAGGTEAFF
TRBV7-9 | CASSLDPGQRGSYNEQFF
TRBV5-4 | CASSLRDTNEKLFF
TRBV28 | CASMYGGLGELFF
TRBV15 | CATSRDGSSYTDTQYF
TRBV28 | CASRFAGKQETQYF
TRBV25-1 | CASSAQLAGRWNEQFF
TRBV6-6 | CASNRGVNTEAFF
TRBV2 | CASSEGQGGTDTQYF
TRBV20-1 | CSALRGDQAFF
TRBV4-3 | CASSQGPTDTQYF
TRBV5-8 | CASLPSYEQYF
TRBV29-1 | CSVEGLAGATYEQYF
TRBV21-1 | CASGTGWAYTEAFF
TRBV6-5 | CASGYSARDEQYF
TRBV7-2 | CASSLVAGGLHEQYF
TRBV19 | CASSPSDGYEQYF